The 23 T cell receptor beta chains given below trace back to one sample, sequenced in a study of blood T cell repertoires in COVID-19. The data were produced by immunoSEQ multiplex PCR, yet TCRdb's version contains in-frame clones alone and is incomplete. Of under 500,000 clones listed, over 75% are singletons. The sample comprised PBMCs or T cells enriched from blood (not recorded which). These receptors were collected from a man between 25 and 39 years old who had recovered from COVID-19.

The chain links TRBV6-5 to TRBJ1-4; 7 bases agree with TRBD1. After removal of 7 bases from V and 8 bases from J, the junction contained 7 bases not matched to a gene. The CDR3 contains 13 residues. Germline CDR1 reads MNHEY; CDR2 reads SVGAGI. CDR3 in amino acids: CASNPGQIEKLFF. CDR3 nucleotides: TGTGCCAGCAACCCGGGACAGATAGAAAAACTGTTTTTT.

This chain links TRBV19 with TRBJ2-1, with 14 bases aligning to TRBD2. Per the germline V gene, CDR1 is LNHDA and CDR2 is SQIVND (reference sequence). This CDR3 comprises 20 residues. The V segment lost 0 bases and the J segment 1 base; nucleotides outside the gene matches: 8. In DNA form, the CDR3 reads TGTGCCAGTAGTATAGATCCCGGGACTAGCGGGAGATTATCCTACAATGAGCAGTTCTTC. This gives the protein CASSIDPGTSGRLSYNEQFF.

The CDR3 reads CASSVGWTGGYEQYF. The CDR3 DNA sequence: TGTGCCAGCAGCGTAGGTTGGACAGGGGGCTACGAGCAGTACTTC. The chain is built from TRBV9 and TRBJ2-7; TRBD1 agrees at 10 bases. The junction had 3 bases not matched to a gene; V was cut back by 0 bases and J by 3 bases. Germline lookup yields CDR1 SGDLS and CDR2 YYNGEE. CDR3 length equals 15 residues. Looking up the rest from reference TRBV9 and TRBJ2-7 gives the full variable domain: DSGVTQTPKHLITATGQRVTLRCSPRSGDLSVYWYQQSLDQGLQFLIQYYNGEERAKGNILERFSAQQFPDLHSELNLSSLELGDSALYFCASSVGWTGGYEQYFGPGTRLTVT.

CDR3 loop: CASSYPDRGYGYTF. CDR3 sequence (DNA): TGTGCCAGTAGTTACCCGGACAGGGGCTATGGCTACACCTTC. The chain recombines TRBV19 with TRBJ1-2, with 9 bases lining up with TRBD1. The CDR3 has 14 amino acids. The V segment lost 5 bases and the J segment 4 bases; nucleotides outside the gene matches: 5. CDR1 and CDR2 (germline): LNHDA, SQIVND (reference sequence). The whole variable domain, remainder taken from reference TRBV19 and TRBJ1-2, is DGGITQSPKYLFRKEGQNVTLSCEQNLNHDAMYWYRQDPGQGLRLIYYSQIVNDFQKGDIAEGYSVSREKKESFPLTVTSAQKNPTAFYLCASSYPDRGYGYTFGSGTRLTVV.

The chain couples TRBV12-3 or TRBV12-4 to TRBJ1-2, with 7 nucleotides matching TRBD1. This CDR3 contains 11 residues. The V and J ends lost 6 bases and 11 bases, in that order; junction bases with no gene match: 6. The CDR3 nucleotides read TGTGCCAGCAGGGGCGAGGGACAGTACACCTTC. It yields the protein CASRGEGQYTF.

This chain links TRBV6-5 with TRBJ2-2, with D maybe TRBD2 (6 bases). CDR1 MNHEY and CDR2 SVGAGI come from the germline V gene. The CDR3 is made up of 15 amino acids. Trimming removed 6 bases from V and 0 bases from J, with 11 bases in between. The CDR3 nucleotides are TGTGCCAGCAGCGGAGGGTGGTCGAACACCGGGGAGCTGTTTTTT. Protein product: CASSGGWSNTGELFF.

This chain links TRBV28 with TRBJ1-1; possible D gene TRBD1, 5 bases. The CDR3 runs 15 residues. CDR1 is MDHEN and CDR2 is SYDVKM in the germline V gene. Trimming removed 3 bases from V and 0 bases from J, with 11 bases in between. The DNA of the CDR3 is TGTGCCAGCAGTTTGCTTTCAGGGATGAACACTGAAGCTTTCTTT. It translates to CASSLLSGMNTEAFF.

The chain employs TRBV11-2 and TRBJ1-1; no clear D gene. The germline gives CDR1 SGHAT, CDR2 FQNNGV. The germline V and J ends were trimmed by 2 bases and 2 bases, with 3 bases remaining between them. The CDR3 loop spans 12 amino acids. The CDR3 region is CASSLPNTEAFF. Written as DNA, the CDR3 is TGTGCCAGCAGCTTACCAAACACTGAAGCTTTCTTT.

CDR3 sequence reads: CATGPIGSYEQFF. In nucleotides, the CDR3 is TGTGCCACCGGGCCTATTGGTAGTTATGAGCAGTTCTTC. The chain joins TRBV24-1 to TRBJ2-1; D is unresolved. Germline CDR1 KGHDR, CDR2 SFDVKD. This CDR3 comprises 13 residues. The germline V and J ends were trimmed by 9 bases and 8 bases, with 16 bases remaining between them.

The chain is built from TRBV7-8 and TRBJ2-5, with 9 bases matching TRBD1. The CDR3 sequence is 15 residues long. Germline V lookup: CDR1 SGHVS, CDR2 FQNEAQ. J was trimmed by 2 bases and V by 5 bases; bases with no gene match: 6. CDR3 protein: CASSQHRGLQETQYF. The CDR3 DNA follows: TGTGCCAGCAGCCAGCACAGGGGGCTGCAAGAGACCCAGTACTTC. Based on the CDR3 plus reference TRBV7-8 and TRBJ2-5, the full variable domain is GAGVSQSPRYKVAKRGQDVALRCDPISGHVSLFWYQQALGQGPEFLTYFQNEAQLDKSGLPSDRFFAERPEGSVSTLKIQRTQQEDSAVYLCASSQHRGLQETQYFGPGTRLLVL.

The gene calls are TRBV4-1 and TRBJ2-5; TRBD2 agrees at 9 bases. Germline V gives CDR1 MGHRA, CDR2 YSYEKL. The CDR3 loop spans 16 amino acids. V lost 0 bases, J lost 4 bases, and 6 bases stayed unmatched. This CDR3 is CASSQELGGGGETQYF. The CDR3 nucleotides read TGCGCCAGCAGCCAAGAATTAGGCGGGGGGGGAGAGACCCAGTACTTC.

The CDR3 nucleotides read TGTGCCAGCAGCTCACAATTAAACACTGAAGCTTTCTTT. Translation: CASSSQLNTEAFF. The chain links TRBV7-3 to TRBJ1-1; no reliable D call. V gave up 4 bases and J gave up 2 bases, with 8 bases separating them. This CDR3 has 13 amino acids. Germline V gives CDR1 SGHTA, CDR2 FQGTGA. Full variable domain (rest looked up from reference TRBV7-3 and TRBJ1-1): GAGVSQTPSNKVTEKGKYVELRCDPISGHTALYWYRQSLGQGPEFLIYFQGTGAADDSGLPNDRFFAVRPEGSVSTLKIQRTERGDSAVYLCASSSQLNTEAFFGQGTRLTVV.

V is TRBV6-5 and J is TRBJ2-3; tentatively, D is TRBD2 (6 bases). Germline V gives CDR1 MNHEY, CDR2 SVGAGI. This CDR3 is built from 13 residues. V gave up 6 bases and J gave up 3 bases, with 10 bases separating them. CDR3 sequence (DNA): TGTGCCAGCAGGTTGGAGGGGACAGATACGCAGTATTTT. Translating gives CASRLEGTDTQYF.

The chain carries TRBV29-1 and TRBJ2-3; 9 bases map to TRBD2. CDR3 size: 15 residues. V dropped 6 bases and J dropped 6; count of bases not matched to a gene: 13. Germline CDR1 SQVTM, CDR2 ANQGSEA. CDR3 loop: CSVRGLAGVRDTQYF. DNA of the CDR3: TGCAGCGTCCGCGGTTTAGCGGGAGTTAGGGATACGCAGTATTTT.

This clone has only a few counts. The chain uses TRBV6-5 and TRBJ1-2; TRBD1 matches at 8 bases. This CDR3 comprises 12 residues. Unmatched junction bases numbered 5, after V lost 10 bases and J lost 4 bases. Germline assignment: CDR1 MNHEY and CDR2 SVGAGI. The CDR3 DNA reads TGTGCCAACCGGGACAGGAGCTATGGCTACACCTTC. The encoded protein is CANRDRSYGYTF.

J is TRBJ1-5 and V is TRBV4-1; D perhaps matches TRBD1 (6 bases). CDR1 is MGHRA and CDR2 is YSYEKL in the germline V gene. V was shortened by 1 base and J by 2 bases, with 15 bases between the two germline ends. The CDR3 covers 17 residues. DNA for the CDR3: TGCGCCAGCAGCCAAGGCAGGGGTTTAGGAGGCAATCAGCCCCAGCATTTT. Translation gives CASSQGRGLGGNQPQHF.

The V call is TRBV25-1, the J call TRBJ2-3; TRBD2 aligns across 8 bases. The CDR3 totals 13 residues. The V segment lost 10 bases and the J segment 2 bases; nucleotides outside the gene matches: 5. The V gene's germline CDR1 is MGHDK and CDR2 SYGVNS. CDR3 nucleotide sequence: TGTGCCACTCGACTAGCGAACACAGATACGCAGTATTTT. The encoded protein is CATRLANTDTQYF. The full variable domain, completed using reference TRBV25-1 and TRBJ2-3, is EADIYQTPRYLVIGTGKKITLECSQTMGHDKMYWYQQDPGMELHLIHYSYGVNSTEKGDLSSESTVSRIRTEHFPLTLESARPSHTSQYLCATRLANTDTQYFGPGTRLTVL.

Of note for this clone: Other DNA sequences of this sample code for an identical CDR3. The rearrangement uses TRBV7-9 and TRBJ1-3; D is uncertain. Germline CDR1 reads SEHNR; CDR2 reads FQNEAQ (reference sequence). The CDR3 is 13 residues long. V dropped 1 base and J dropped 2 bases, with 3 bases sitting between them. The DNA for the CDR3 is TGTGCCAGCAGCTTAGGAGCTGGAAACACCATATATTTT. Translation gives CASSLGAGNTIYF.

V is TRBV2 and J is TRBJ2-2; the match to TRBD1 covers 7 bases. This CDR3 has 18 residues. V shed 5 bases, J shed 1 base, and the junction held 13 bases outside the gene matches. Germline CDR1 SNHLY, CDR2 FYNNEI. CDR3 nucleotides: TGTGCCAGCAGTTTAACCGGGACAGAGTATAAGAACACCGGGGAGCTGTTTTTT. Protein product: CASSLTGTEYKNTGELFF. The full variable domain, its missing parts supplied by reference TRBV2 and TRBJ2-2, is EPEVTQTPSHQVTQMGQEVILRCVPISNHLYFYWYRQILGQKVEFLVSFYNNEISEKSEIFDDQFSVERPDGSNFTLKIRSTKLEDSAMYFCASSLTGTEYKNTGELFFGEGSRLTVL.

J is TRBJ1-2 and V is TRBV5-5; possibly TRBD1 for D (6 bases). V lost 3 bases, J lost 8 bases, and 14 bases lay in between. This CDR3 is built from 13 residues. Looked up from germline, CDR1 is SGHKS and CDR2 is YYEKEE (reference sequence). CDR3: CASSSGTSGGYTF. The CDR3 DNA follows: TGTGCCAGCAGCTCAGGGACATCGGGGGGCTACACCTTC.

CDR3 amino acids: CASSERAVPEAGNTIYF. CDR3 DNA sequence: TGTGCCAGCAGCGAGAGGGCAGTACCGGAGGCGGGGAACACCATATATTTT. The chain couples TRBV9 to TRBJ1-3; unclear D gene. From germline, CDR1 is SGDLS and CDR2 YYNGEE. CDR3 length equals 17 residues. The V and J ends lost 3 bases and 7 bases respectively, with 23 bases between them. Full variable domain (outside the CDR3, taken from reference TRBV9 and TRBJ1-3): DSGVTQTPKHLITATGQRVTLRCSPRSGDLSVYWYQQSLDQGLQFLIQYYNGEERAKGNILERFSAQQFPDLHSELNLSSLELGDSALYFCASSERAVPEAGNTIYFGEGSWLTVV.

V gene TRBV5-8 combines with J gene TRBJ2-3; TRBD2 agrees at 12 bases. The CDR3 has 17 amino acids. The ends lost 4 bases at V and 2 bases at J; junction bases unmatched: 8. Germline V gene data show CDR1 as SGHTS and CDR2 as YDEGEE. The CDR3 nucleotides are TGTGCCAGCAGCCTGGGACTAGCGGGCTTATACACAGATACGCAGTATTTT. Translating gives CASSLGLAGLYTDTQYF.

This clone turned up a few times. Written as DNA, the CDR3 is TGTGCCAGCAGCTTGGGGAGGACAGGGGACTATGGCTACACCTTC. As protein: CASSLGRTGDYGYTF. V is TRBV5-5 and J is TRBJ1-2; 9 bases match TRBD1. Germline V gene lookup returns CDR1 SGHKS and CDR2 YYEKEE (reference sequence). The V and J ends lost 0 bases and 3 bases, in that order; junction bases with no gene match: 3. The CDR3 totals 15 residues.